These 13 T cell receptor beta chains were all obtained from the same sample, sequenced in a study of response to subunit inactivated influenza vaccine. TCRdb re-derived calls from the RT-PCR reads in MiXCR, one entry per CDR3 protein. The sample lists approximately 700,000 distinct CDR3 sequences, about 14% occurring once. This specimen was PBMCs from blood, taken 14 days before vaccination. The receptors were sampled from a man aged 50 or older who received an inactivated influenza vaccine.

The rearrangement links TRBV20-1 to TRBJ2-2, with TRBD1 matching over 11 bases. CDR1 is DFQATT and CDR2 is SNEGSKA in the germline V gene (reference sequence). V gave up 5 bases and J gave up 0 bases; unmatched junction bases: 5. There are 16 residues in the CDR3. The CDR3 DNA reads as TGCAGTGCTCCGGACAGGGGGCGTTCGAACACCGGGGAGCTGTTTTTT. Protein sequence: CSAPDRGRSNTGELFF.

The V gene is TRBV19, the J gene TRBJ1-1; no clear D gene. Germline V lookup: CDR1 LNHDA, CDR2 SQIVND (reference sequence). V was cut by 3 bases and J by 4 bases, with 12 bases left in between. This CDR3 spans 14 amino acids. The CDR3 coding sequence is TGTGCCAGTAGTATGGCGGGCCTGGGCACTGAAGCTTTCTTT. Its translation is CASSMAGLGTEAFF.

This clonotype was detected a few times. V and J are TRBV29-1 and TRBJ2-5; 7 bases line up with TRBD2. The V gene's germline CDR1 is SQVTM and CDR2 ANQGSEA. Germline trimming cut 8 bases from V and 0 bases from J; bases unmatched to any gene: 6. The CDR3 extends over 13 amino acids. This CDR3 reads CSTQRGHQETQYF. The CDR3, as DNA: TGCAGCACCCAGCGGGGCCACCAAGAGACCCAGTACTTC.

This clonotype was observed a few times. The V call is TRBV3-1, the J call TRBJ2-1; 7 nucleotides line up with TRBD2. The germline CDR1 and CDR2 sequences are LGHDT and YNNKEL (reference sequence). The CDR3 is 15 amino acids. J gave up 2 bases and V 11 bases, and 12 bases lay outside the gene matches. CDR3: CAGSSGGLTYNEQFF. The CDR3 coding sequence is TGTGCCGGTTCTTCGGGAGGTTTAACCTACAATGAGCAGTTCTTC.

The chain has TRBV5-6 and TRBJ2-7; D remains unclear. Germline V lookup: CDR1 SGHDT, CDR2 YYEEEE. The CDR3 loop spans 15 amino acids. V shed 4 bases and J shed 7 bases, with 21 bases lying between them. The CDR3 loop is CASSQTGSPFWEQYF. Here the CDR3 DNA reads TGTGCCAGCAGCCAAACTGGATCGCCATTTTGGGAGCAGTACTTC. The whole variable domain, filled in from reference TRBV5-6 and TRBJ2-7, reads DAGVTQSPTHLIKTRGQQVTLRCSPKSGHDTVSWYQQALGQGPQFIFQYYEEEERQRGNFPDRFSGHQFPNYSSELNVNALLLGDSALYLCASSQTGSPFWEQYFGPGTRLTVT.

The gene calls are TRBV7-3 and TRBJ2-2; D is perhaps TRBD2 (5 bases). V gave up 1 base and J gave up 8 bases, with 8 bases separating them. CDR3 size: 13 residues. CDR1 SGHTA and CDR2 FQGTGA come from the germline V gene. The CDR3 DNA reads as TGTGCCAGCAGCTTAATGTGGGAGGGGGAGCTGTTTTTT. Protein: CASSLMWEGELFF.

This clonotype was counted between two and nine times. This chain connects TRBV5-6 to TRBJ2-3, with D possibly TRBD1 on 6 matching bases. V was trimmed by 1 base and J by 3 bases, leaving 9 bases between them. The CDR3 runs 14 residues. Germline V gene sequence: CDR1 SGHDT, CDR2 YYEEEE. CDR3 in amino acids: CASSLNRVTDTQYF. CDR3 DNA sequence: TGTGCCAGCAGCTTGAACAGGGTTACAGATACGCAGTATTTT.

V gene TRBV12-3 or TRBV12-4 combines with J gene TRBJ2-5, with 10 bases aligning to TRBD1. The CDR3 is 15 residues long. V lost 5 bases to trimming and J lost 5 bases; unmatched junction nucleotides: 8. The CDR3 protein is CASSLDRGPVETQYF. CDR3 DNA sequence: TGTGCCAGCAGTCTTGACAGGGGGCCGGTGGAGACCCAGTACTTC.

This clonotype was observed a handful of times. This sequence joins TRBV30 and TRBJ1-5; 9 nucleotides agree with TRBD1. V lost 3 bases, J lost 0 bases, and 6 bases stayed unmatched. The germline gives CDR1 GTSNPN, CDR2 SVGIG (reference sequence). The CDR3 loop spans 16 amino acids. The CDR3 DNA sequence: TGTGCCTGGAGGGGACAGGGCGACAATAGCAATCAGCCCCAGCATTTT. Protein product: CAWRGQGDNSNQPQHF.

V and J are TRBV6-5 and TRBJ2-7; TRBD2 matches 13 bases. The CDR3 spans 16 residues. Germline loops: CDR1 MNHEY, CDR2 SVGAGI. The V gene end was trimmed by 4 bases and the J gene end by 3 bases; junction bases not matched to a gene: 6. The CDR3 is CASSSIRTSGSYEQYF. The CDR3 DNA sequence: TGTGCCAGCAGTTCTATTCGGACTAGCGGGAGCTACGAGCAGTACTTC.

The CDR3 DNA reads TGTGCCAGCAGTTTAGCGTATAGCGGGACCTACGAGCAGTACTTC. Translated: CASSLAYSGTYEQYF. This chain joins TRBV12-3 or TRBV12-4 and TRBJ2-7; 8 nucleotides align to TRBD2. The V gene end was trimmed by 0 bases and the J gene end by 2 bases; junction bases not matched to a gene: 3. The CDR3 covers 15 residues.

The V gene is TRBV6-4, the J gene TRBJ1-6, with 8 bases matching TRBD1. The CDR3 consists of 19 residues. Germline trimming cut 6 bases from V and 9 bases from J; bases unmatched to any gene: 22. Per germline, CDR1 MRHNA and CDR2 SNTAGT. The CDR3 DNA sequence: TGTGCCAGCAGGGACGAACCTGGCCCTCGGACAGGGCAGGCTTCACCCCTCCACTTT. Amino acids: CASRDEPGPRTGQASPLHF.

The chain couples TRBV7-9 to TRBJ2-1; D may be TRBD1 or TRBD2 (6 bases each). Trimming removed 5 bases at V and 12 bases at J, with 14 bases between. From germline, CDR1 is SEHNR and CDR2 FQNEAQ (reference sequence). The CDR3 runs to 12 residues. CDR3: CASSLEEGGQFF. CDR3 nucleotide sequence: TGTGCCAGCAGCCTGGAGGAGGGGGGGCAGTTCTTC. The whole variable domain, remainder taken from reference TRBV7-9 and TRBJ2-1, is DTGVSQNPRHKITKRGQNVTFRCDPISEHNRLYWYRQTLGQGPEFLTYFQNEAQLEKSRLLSDRFSAERPKGSFSTLEIQRTEQGDSAMYLCASSLEEGGQFFGPGTRLTVL.